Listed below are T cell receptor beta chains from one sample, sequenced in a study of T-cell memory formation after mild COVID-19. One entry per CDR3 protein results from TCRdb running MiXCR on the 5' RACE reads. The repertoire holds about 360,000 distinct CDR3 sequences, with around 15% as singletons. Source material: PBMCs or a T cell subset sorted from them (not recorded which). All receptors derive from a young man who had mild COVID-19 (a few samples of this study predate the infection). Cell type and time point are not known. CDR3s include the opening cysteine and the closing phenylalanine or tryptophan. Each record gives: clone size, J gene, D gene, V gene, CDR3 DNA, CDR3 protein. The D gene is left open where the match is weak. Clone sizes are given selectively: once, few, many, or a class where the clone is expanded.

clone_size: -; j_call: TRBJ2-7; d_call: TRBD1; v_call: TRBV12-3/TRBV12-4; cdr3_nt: TGTGCCAGCAGGAATTCCGGGACAGGGGCCGACGAGCAGTACTTC; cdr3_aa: CASRNSGTGADEQYF
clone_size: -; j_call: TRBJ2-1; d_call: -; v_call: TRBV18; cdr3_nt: TGTGCCAGCTCACCTAAGACCGGGACGGATCCCTACAATGAGCAGTTCTTC; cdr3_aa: CASSPKTGTDPYNEQFF
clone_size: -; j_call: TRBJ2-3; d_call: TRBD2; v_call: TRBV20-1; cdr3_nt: TGCAGTGCTAGAAAGTTGGCGGGGGGGCCGAATACGCAGTATTTT; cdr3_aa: CSARKLAGGPNTQYF
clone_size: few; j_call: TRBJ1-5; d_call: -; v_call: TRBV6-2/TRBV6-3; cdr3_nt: TGTGCCAGCAGTCCCGGGACACAGATATTCAATCAGCCCCAGCATTTT; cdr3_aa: CASSPGTQIFNQPQHF
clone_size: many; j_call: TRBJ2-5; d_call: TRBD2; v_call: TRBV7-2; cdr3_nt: TGTGCCAGCAGCTTACGCGGGGGGACCCAAGAGACCCAGTACTTC; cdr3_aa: CASSLRGGTQETQYF
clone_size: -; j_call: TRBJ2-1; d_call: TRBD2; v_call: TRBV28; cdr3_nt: TGTGCCAGCAGTCCGGGGGGGTATGGTGAGCAGTTCTTC; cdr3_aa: CASSPGGYGEQFF
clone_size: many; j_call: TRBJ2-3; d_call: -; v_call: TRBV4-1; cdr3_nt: TGCGCCAGCAGCCAAGAATCCAGTCCGTCCACAGATACGCAGTATTTT; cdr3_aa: CASSQESSPSTDTQYF
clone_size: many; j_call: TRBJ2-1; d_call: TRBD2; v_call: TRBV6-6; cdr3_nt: TGTGCCAGCAGCGCCGGGGGGGCCTCCTACAATGAGCAGTTCTTC; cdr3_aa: CASSAGGASYNEQFF
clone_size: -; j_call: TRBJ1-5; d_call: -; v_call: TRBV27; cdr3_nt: TGTGCCAGCGGGTGGAATCAGCCCCAGCATTTT; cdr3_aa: CASGWNQPQHF
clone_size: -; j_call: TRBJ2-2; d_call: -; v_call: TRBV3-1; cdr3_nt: TGTGCCAGCAGCCGCGGTGGGGACGGGGAGCTGTTTTTT; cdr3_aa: CASSRGGDGELFF
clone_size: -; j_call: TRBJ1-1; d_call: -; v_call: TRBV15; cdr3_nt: TGTGCCACCAGCAGTGGACGGAACACTGAAGCTTTCTTT; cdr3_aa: CATSSGRNTEAFF
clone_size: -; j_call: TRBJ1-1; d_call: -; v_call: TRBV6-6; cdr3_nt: TGTGCCAGCACCGCGGGTGAGGAGAACACTGAAGCTTTCTTT; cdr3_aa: CASTAGEENTEAFF
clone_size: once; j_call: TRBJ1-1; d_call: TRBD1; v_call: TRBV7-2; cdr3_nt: TGTGCCAGCAGCTCCCGACAGTCAGGGGGCCGTGGGGGCGCTTTCTTT; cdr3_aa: CASSSRQSGGRGGAFF
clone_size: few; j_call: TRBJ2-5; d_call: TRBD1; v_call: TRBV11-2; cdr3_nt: TGTGCCAGCAGCGAACCGACAGGGAAGGAGACCCAGTACTTC; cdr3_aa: CASSEPTGKETQYF
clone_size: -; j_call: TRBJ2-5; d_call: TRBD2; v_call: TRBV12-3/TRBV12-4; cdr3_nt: TGTGCCAGCAGACTGACTAGCGGGGGGGAAGAGACCCAGTACTTC; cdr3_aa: CASRLTSGGEETQYF
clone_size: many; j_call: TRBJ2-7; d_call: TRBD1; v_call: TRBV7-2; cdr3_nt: TGTGCCAGCAGACGGACAGGGAGGAACGAGCAGTACTTC; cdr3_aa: CASRRTGRNEQYF
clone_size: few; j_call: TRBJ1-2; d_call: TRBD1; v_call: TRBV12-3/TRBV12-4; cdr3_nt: TGTGCCAGCAGTTCCCCGGGACAGGGGACGGGGGGCTACACCTTC; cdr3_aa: CASSSPGQGTGGYTF
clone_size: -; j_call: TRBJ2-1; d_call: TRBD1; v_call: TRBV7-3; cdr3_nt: TGTGCCAGCAGCCGGCAGGGGGCCGGTCCTGGACGGCAGTTCTTC; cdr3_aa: CASSRQGAGPGRQFF
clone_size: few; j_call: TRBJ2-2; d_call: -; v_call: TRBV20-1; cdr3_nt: TGCAGTGCTAGATTATGGGACACCGGGGAGCTGTTTTTT; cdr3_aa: CSARLWDTGELFF
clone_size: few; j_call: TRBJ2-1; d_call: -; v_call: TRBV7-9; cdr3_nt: TGTGCCAGCAGCTCCGGACTGCATGTCCGGGGTGAGCAGTTCTTC; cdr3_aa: CASSSGLHVRGEQFF
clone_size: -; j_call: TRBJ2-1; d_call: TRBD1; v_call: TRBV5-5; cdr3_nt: TGTGCCAGCAGCTTTTACGGGACAGGGGGAAATGAGCAGTTCTTC; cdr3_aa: CASSFYGTGGNEQFF
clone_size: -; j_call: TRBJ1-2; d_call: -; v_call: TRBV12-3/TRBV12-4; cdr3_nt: TGTGCCAGCAGTTCCGACCCCTATGGCTACACCTTC; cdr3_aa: CASSSDPYGYTF
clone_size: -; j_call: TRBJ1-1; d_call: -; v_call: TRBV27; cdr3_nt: TGTGCCAGCAGGACCTTCGACAGGCGTCGCGCGATTATAGACACCGAAGCTTTCTTT; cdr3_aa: CASRTFDRRRAIIDTEAFF
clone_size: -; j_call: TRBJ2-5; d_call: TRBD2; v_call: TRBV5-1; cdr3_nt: TGCGCCAGCAGCTTGGGACTAGCGGGGTTCACACAAGAGACCCAGTACTTC; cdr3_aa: CASSLGLAGFTQETQYF
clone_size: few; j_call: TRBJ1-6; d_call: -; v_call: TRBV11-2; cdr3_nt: TGTGCCAGTGCGAAAGGGTTTTATTCACCCCTCCACTTT; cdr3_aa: CASAKGFYSPLHF
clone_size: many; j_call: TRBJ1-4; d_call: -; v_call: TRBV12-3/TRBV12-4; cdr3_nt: TGTGCCAGCAGACAGGACAAACTGTTTTTT; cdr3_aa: CASRQDKLFF
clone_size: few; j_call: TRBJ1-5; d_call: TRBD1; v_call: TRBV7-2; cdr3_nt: TGTGCCAGCAGCTTATGGACAGGGGCCGTCAATCAGCCCCAGCATTTT; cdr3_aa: CASSLWTGAVNQPQHF
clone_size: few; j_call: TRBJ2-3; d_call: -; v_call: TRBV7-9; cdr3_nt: TGTGCCAGCAGCCACAGTGGGCCAGATACGCAGTATTTT; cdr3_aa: CASSHSGPDTQYF
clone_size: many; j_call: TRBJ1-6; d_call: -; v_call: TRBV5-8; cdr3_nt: TGTGCCAGCAGCTTGTTCTGGATTTCCTATAATTCACCCCTCCACTTT; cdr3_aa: CASSLFWISYNSPLHF
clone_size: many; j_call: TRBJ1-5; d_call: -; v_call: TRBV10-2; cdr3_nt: TGCGCCAGCAGTGAGAGTCACCTTAATCAGCCCCAGCATTTT; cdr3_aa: CASSESHLNQPQHF
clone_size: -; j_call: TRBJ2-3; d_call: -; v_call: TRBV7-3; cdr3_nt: TGTGCCAGCAGCTTTAACGGGGGGCCCACAGATACGCAGTATTTT; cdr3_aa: CASSFNGGPTDTQYF
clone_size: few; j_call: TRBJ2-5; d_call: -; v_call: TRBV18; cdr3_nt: TGTGCCAGCTCACCTGACAGTAGTGGAGAGACCCAGTACTTC; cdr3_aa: CASSPDSSGETQYF
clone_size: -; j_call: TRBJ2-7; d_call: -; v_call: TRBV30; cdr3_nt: TGTGCCTGGGGGTACGGAGGGTCCTACGAGCAGTACTTC; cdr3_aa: CAWGYGGSYEQYF
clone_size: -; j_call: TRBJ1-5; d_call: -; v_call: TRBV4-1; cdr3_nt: TGCGCCAGCAGCCAACCAACAGGGAGCGGCAATCAGCCCCAGCATTTT; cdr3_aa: CASSQPTGSGNQPQHF
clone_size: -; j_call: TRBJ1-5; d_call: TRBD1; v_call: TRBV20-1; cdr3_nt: TGCAGTGCTAGCGGGGACAGGGGGCGAGGGTTGGGCAATCAGCCCCAGCATTTT; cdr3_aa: CSASGDRGRGLGNQPQHF
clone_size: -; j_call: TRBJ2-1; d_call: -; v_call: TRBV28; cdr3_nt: TGTGCCACCCGGGCCGGGTTCCGGGATGAGCAGTTCTTC; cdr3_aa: CATRAGFRDEQFF
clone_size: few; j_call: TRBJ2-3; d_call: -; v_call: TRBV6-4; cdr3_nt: TGTGCCAGCAGTGAGCAACCCGGTAGCACAGATACGCAGTATTTT; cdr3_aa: CASSEQPGSTDTQYF
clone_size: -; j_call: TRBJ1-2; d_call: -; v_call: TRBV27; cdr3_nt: TGTGCCAGCAGTCGGCAAGGGTTCTACTATGGCTACACCTTC; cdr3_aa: CASSRQGFYYGYTF
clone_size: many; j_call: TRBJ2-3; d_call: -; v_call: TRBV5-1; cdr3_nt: TGCGCCAGCAGCCCCTTACAGGGAGAAGATACGCAGTATTTT; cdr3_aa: CASSPLQGEDTQYF
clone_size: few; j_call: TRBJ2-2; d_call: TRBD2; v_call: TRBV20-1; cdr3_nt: TGCAGTGCTAGGGTAACTAGCGGGACTTACACCGGGGAGCTGTTTTTT; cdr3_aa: CSARVTSGTYTGELFF
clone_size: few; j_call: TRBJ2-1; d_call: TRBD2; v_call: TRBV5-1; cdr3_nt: TGCGCCAGCAGCTTCGGACTAGCGGGGGCCGCTGAGCAGTTCTTC; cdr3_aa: CASSFGLAGAAEQFF
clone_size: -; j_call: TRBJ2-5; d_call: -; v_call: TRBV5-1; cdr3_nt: TGCGACAGCAGCTGGTGGCAGGAGCCACAAGAGACCCAGTACTTC; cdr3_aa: CDSSWWQEPQETQYF
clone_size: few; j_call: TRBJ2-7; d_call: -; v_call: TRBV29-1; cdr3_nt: TGCAGCGTCGACGTGCGCCCCTACGAGCAGTACTTC; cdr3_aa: CSVDVRPYEQYF
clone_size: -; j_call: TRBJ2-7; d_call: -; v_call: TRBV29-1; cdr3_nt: TGCAGCGTTAAACAGTCCTCCTACGAGCAGTACTTC; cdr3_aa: CSVKQSSYEQYF
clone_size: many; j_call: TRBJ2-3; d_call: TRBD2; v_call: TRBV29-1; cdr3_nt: TGCAGCGTGGGGACGGGGGGGAACACAGATACGCAGTATTTT; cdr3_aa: CSVGTGGNTDTQYF
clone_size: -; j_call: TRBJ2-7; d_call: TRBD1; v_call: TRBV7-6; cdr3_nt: TGTGCCAGCAGCCTATGGACAGGGGCGTCCTACGAGCAGTACTTC; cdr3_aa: CASSLWTGASYEQYF
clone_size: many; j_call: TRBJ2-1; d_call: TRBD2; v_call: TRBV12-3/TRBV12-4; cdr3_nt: TGTGCCAGCAGCCCCGAACTAGCGGGGGGGCCCAATGAGCAGTTCTTC; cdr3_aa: CASSPELAGGPNEQFF
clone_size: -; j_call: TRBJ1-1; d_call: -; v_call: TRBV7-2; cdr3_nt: TGTGCCAGCAGCGTCTACTTCGGGGACACTGAAGCTTTCTTT; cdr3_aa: CASSVYFGDTEAFF
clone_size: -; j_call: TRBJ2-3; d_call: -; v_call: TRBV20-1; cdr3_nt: TGCAGTGCTCCCTTACTAGCACTAGGCACAGATACGCAGTATTTT; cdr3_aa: CSAPLLALGTDTQYF
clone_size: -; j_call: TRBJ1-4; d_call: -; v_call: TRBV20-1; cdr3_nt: TGCAGTGCTAGCGATAAAGCGGTAGGGAATGAAAAACTGTTTTTT; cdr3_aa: CSASDKAVGNEKLFF
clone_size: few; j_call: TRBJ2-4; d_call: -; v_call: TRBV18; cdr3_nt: TGTGCCAGCTCCCCTGAGGGTTACATTCAGTACTTC; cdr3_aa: CASSPEGYIQYF
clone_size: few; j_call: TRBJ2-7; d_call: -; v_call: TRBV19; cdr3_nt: TGTGCCAGTTCAGTCAGACATACCTACGAGCAGTACTTC; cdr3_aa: CASSVRHTYEQYF
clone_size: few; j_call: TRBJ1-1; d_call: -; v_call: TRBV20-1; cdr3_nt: TGCAGTGCGCACTCGAGGGGCCAGTGGAACACTGAAGCTTTCTTT; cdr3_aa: CSAHSRGQWNTEAFF
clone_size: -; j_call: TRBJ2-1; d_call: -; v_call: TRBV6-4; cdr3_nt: TGTGCCAGCAGTGACGAGTTTTCCGGTTACAATGAGCAGTTCTTC; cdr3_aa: CASSDEFSGYNEQFF